This T cell receptor beta chain was captured by sequencing in a study of T cell responses to AZD1222 COVID-19 vaccine listed by TCRdb under 2021. In the study overall: TCR sequencing was performed for roughly 250 trial participants, of whom around 200 were given two doses of AZD1222 and around 25 were given two doses of MenACWY control vaccine. Enrollment into the trials was organized by age into subgroups of 18-55, 56-69 and 70-plus years, and those subgroups contained roughly 160, 29 and 62 TCR-sequenced participants, respectively.

The paper's findings and limits, for the study overall: A significant rise in spike-specific TCR breadth and depth was observed after two AZD1222 doses relative to day 0 and relative to MenACWY recipients. In the small 56-69-year group, the increase in depth fell short of significance, most likely because of low power. No day 14 peak-response samples were available, so repertoires were characterized only after the peak T cell response. Vaccine-associated CD4 TCRs spanned the whole spike protein, with dominant responses in regions 160-218 and 743-854. Epitopes outside the regions mutated in the B.1.351 and B.1.1.7 variants were reportedly recognized by nearly half of the unique spike-specific TCRs. Most participants were white British and females outnumbered males, and the authors suggested that clonal diversity may have been underestimated. Only six AZD1222 recipients were SARS-CoV-2 seropositive at baseline, limiting conclusions about previously exposed vaccinees.

Details on this clone: There is no known antigen for this receptor. Base quality data are lacking; no much larger clone is found one base away.

According to the study, the label for this sample's time point signals: baseline before first vaccination. The treatment or condition label on this specimen signifies: meningococcal conjugate vaccine given as trial control. Vaccinee samples were obtained from the UK trials COV001 and COV002, which included a single-blind randomized controlled phase 2/3 trial of AZD1222 (ChAdOx1 nCoV-19) in healthy adults. Trial participant PBMC samples were collected at day 0 and day 28 after the second dose for TCRbeta chain sequencing. The CDR3 regions of human TCRbeta chains were subjected to immunosequencing. The paper's processing steps were these. Repertoire TCRs were checked for matches against a reference library of SARS-CoV-2-specific TCRs that had been generated using the MIRA antigen-specificity platform. Breadth was defined as the fraction of unique TCRs that were SARS-CoV-2-associated, and depth was defined as the fraction of total T cells that were SARS-CoV-2-associated. Using the MIRA data, each spike-specific TCR was assigned both to the spike region to which the TCR was reactive and to a CD4 or CD8 class. Log10-transformed breadth and depth values were compared by one-way ANOVA with Sidak's multiple comparisons tests. In TCRdb, the immuneACCESS table is reduced to in-frame sequences with V and J assigned. These tables do not hold every clone; where another copy was compared, an unresolved V gene accounts for under half, and the others remain unexplained. V, J and clone size were drawn from that table, and D and trimming were deduced from the DNA. Here the sample has roughly 120,000 clones; 70% to 90% occur a single time. The ten largest clones represent roughly 3.9% of the sample.

The CDR3 goes from the cysteine to the phenylalanine over 14 residues. Left in the record is the CDR3 DNA by itself, 42 bases read in frame from the first base. Compared with germline, V lacks 5 bases and J lacks 1 base; bases without a gene match: 4. The germline V gene sets CDR1 to SGHRS and CDR2 to YFSETQ. The rearranged chain carries TRBV5-1 and TRBJ2-5, and TRBD2 matches 8 of the central bases. This receptor was obtained from an adult in good health. The material sequenced was peripheral blood, taken on day 0 of MenACWY control vaccination. The CDR3 corresponds to CASSPGTSQETQYF. The bases read TGCGCCAGCAGTCCCGGGACTAGCCAAGAGACCCAGTACTTC.